This TCR beta chain was identified in a study of T cell responses to AZD1222 COVID-19 vaccine. Overall study: Analyses pooled second doses at about 4 or about 12 weeks. Study-level points and caveats: Donors were mostly white British, more females; clonal diversity possibly underestimated. A rise in Spike-specific TCR breadth and depth followed two AZD1222 doses. The study identified only six AZD1222 recipients as seropositive at baseline.

This clone appeared a single time. Its antigen remains unidentified. V lost 5 bases to trimming and J lost 3 bases, with 13 bases between them. Per the germline V gene, CDR1 is SEHNR and CDR2 is FQNEAQ (reference sequence). This CDR3 region has 14 residues. TCRdb's table, derived via immunoSEQ multiplex PCR, lists solely in-frame clones and lacks some. This table has 100,000 to 120,000 clones, around nine tenths appearing once. This specimen was peripheral blood, taken on day 0 of AZD1222 vaccination. This clonotype was obtained from an adult in good health. V and J are TRBV7-9 and TRBJ1-1; D unclear. This CDR3 is CASSPLVRDTEAFF. CDR3 nucleotide sequence: TGTGCCAGCAGCCCCCTTGTCCGGGACACTGAAGCTTTCTTT.